The following is a T cell receptor (beta chain) sequence with its context. The data stem from a study of control samples from healthy donors and cancer patients. Germline V gene lookup returns CDR1 LGHDT and CDR2 YNNKEL (reference sequence). V was clipped by 1 base and J by 1 base, with 13 bases between them. This CDR3 contains 16 residues. Data came from immunoSEQ multiplex PCR; TCRdb stores just in-frame clones and leaves some out. The table includes more than 150,000 clones, approximately 90% detected once. This sequence originates from a woman between 25 and 40 years old in good health. The sequenced sample consisted of blood. The rearrangement joins TRBV3-1 (or the pseudogene TRBV3-2) to TRBJ1-1; no firm D call. CDR3 DNA: TGTGCCAGCAGCCAAGTTTTGATGGGAACGAACACTGAAGCTTTCTTT. Encoded protein: CASSQVLMGTNTEAFF.